Listed below are T cell receptor beta chains from one sample, sequenced in a study of glioma-infiltrating T cells. TCRdb independently ran MiXCR on the multiplex PCR reads; one entry per CDR3 protein. In the table there are around 350,000 distinct CDR3 sequences, 41% of which are singletons. The sample comprised glioma tissue, nonneoplastic brain tissue, or PBMCs (not recorded which). The receptors derive from a human donor with low-grade glioma or glioblastoma, undergoing nonglioma brain surgery, or in good health (not recorded which). Each CDR3 is given with its conserved first and last residue. D genes are given only for firm matches. Clone size appears in some rows only: once, few, many, or a class for an expanded clone.

>TRBJ2-2|TRBD2|TRBV28|few
CASSLQREYTGELFF
TGTGCCAGCAGTTTGCAGCGGGAGTACACCGGGGAGCTGTTTTTT
>TRBJ2-7|-|TRBV6-2/TRBV6-3|many
CASRGGGYEQYF
TGTGCCAGCAGAGGAGGGGGCTACGAGCAGTACTTC
>TRBJ2-1|TRBD2|TRBV20-1|-
CSARPMTSGRGDEQFF
TGCAGTGCTAGGCCTATGACTAGCGGGAGGGGGGATGAGCAGTTCTTC
>TRBJ1-1|-|TRBV4-3|many
CASSQVVGTEAFF
TGCGCCAGCAGCCAAGTCGTGGGCACTGAAGCTTTCTTT
>TRBJ1-1|-|TRBV28|many
CASSHPLGARDTEAFF
TGTGCCAGCAGTCACCCCCTAGGGGCGCGGGACACTGAAGCTTTCTTT
>TRBJ2-5|-|TRBV27|many
CASSLGETQYF
TGTGCCAGCAGTTTAGGGGAGACCCAGTACTTC
>TRBJ2-7|-|TRBV15|few
CATSRDRNIYEQYF
TGTGCCACCAGCAGAGATAGGAACATTTACGAGCAGTACTTC
>TRBJ2-7|TRBD1|TRBV20-1|few
CSATGTGASYEQYF
TGCAGTGCCACCGGGACAGGGGCCTCCTACGAGCAGTACTTC
>TRBJ2-3|-|TRBV19|-
CASSASRGATQCF
TGTGCCAGTAGTGCCTCCCGGGGGGCCACGCAGTGTTTT
>TRBJ1-2|TRBD1|TRBV27|-
CASSSGGGLSYTF
TGTGCCAGCAGTTCAGGGGGAGGCCTGAGCTACACCTTC
>TRBJ2-7|TRBD1|TRBV27|-
CASSFPGTGVNKQYF
TGTGCCAGCAGTTTCCCCGGGACAGGGGTAAATAAGCAGTACTTC
>TRBJ1-1|-|TRBV12-3/TRBV12-4|few
CASTSTVNTEAFF
TGTGCCAGCACCAGCACAGTGAACACTGAAGCTTTCTTT
>TRBJ2-2|-|TRBV5-1|-
CASSTMWGTGELFF
TGCGCCAGCAGCACCATGTGGGGTACCGGGGAGCTGTTTTTT
>TRBJ2-1|-|TRBV7-2|-
CASSLGRDPHNEQFF
TGTGCCAGCAGCTTAGGCAGGGACCCACACAATGAGCAGTTCTTC
>TRBJ1-1|-|TRBV7-2|-
CASSFRVGAEAFF
TGTGCCAGCAGCTTCAGAGTAGGGGCTGAAGCTTTCTTT
>TRBJ1-5|-|TRBV7-2|-
CASSPQGNSNQPQHF
TGTGCCAGCAGCCCCCAGGGTAATAGCAATCAGCCCCAGCATTTT
>TRBJ1-1|-|TRBV4-3|-
CASSKDRFENTEAFF
TGCGCCAGCAGCAAAGACCGTTTCGAGAACACTGAAGCTTTCTTT
>TRBJ2-7|-|TRBV20-1|many
CSARLGSEQYF
TGCAGTGCGCGTCTAGGTAGCGAGCAGTACTTC
>TRBJ2-5|-|TRBV20-1|-
CSAREGRPASRYQETQYF
TGCAGTGCTAGGGAAGGGCGCCCCGCTTCCCGGTACCAAGAGACCCAGTACTTC
>TRBJ2-1|-|TRBV18|-
CASTPRSEGEQFF
TGTGCCAGCACACCACGGAGCGAGGGGGAGCAGTTCTTC
>TRBJ2-7|TRBD1|TRBV7-2|few
CASSPRQGTYEQYF
TGTGCCAGCAGCCCACGACAGGGGACCTACGAGCAGTACTTC
>TRBJ1-2|-|TRBV27|many
CASSLGRFNYGYTF
TGTGCCAGCAGTTTAGGCAGGTTTAACTATGGCTACACCTTC
>TRBJ1-2|-|TRBV4-2|many
CASSQDKGPYGYTF
TGTGCCAGCAGCCAAGATAAGGGACCCTATGGCTACACCTTC
>TRBJ2-3|TRBD1|TRBV20-1|many
CSTQQGTDTQYF
TGCAGTACCCAACAGGGGACAGATACGCAGTATTTT
>TRBJ2-5|TRBD2|TRBV7-9|-
CASSLVRLAALYQETQYF
TGTGCCAGCAGCTTAGTTCGACTAGCGGCCCTGTACCAAGAGACCCAGTACTTC
>TRBJ1-1|TRBD1|TRBV28|once
CASSTGGTKASF
TGTGCCAGCAGTACAGGGGGCACTAAAGCTTCCTTT
>TRBJ2-7|-|TRBV27|many
CASSFNRLGEQYF
TGTGCCAGCAGTTTCAACAGGCTTGGCGAGCAGTACTTC
>TRBJ1-3|-|TRBV7-2|many
CASSPSFGSPGNTIYF
TGTGCCAGCAGCCCATCGTTTGGCTCGCCTGGAAACACCATATATTTT
>TRBJ2-1|-|TRBV28|few
CASSPRQGRGFAYNEQFF
TGTGCCAGCAGTCCCAGACAGGGGAGGGGCTTTGCCTACAATGAGCAGTTCTTC
>TRBJ2-6|-|TRBV24-1|-
CASRVPGANVLTF
TGTGCTTCGCGGGTTCCTGGGGCCAACGTCCTGACTTTC
>TRBJ1-4|-|TRBV4-1|-
CASSQGQEINEKLFF
TGCGCCAGCAGCCAAGGACAGGAGATTAATGAAAAACTGTTTTTT
>TRBJ2-7|TRBD1|TRBV27|many
CASRPGTVISPASYEQYF
TGTGCCAGCAGGCCCGGGACAGTAATATCACCGGCCTCCTACGAGCAGTACTTC
>TRBJ1-4|-|TRBV27|-
CASSPGGQRINEKLSF
TGTGCCAGCAGTCCCGGTGGGCAGAGAATCAATGAAAAACTGTCTTTT
>TRBJ1-5|-|TRBV6-1|many
CASSGNRDPIWSNQPQHF
TGTGCCAGCAGTGGTAACAGGGACCCCATATGGAGCAATCAGCCCCAGCATTTT
>TRBJ1-5|-|TRBV28|many
CASSFSVYGQGSNQPQHF
TGTGCCAGCAGTTTCTCTGTCTATGGGCAGGGTAGCAATCAGCCCCAGCATTTT
>TRBJ2-2|-|TRBV11-2|-
CASSSEGMRGELFF
TGTGCCAGCAGCTCGGAGGGGATGCGCGGGGAGCTGTTTTTT
>TRBJ2-3|-|TRBV12-3/TRBV12-4|-
CASSGGPLDTQYF
TGTGCCAGCAGTGGAGGGCCATTAGATACGCAGTATTTT
>TRBJ2-7|-|TRBV18|few
CASSVAHEQYF
TGTGCCAGCTCCGTGGCGCACGAGCAGTACTTC
>TRBJ1-2|-|TRBV19|-
CASSPGEYYGYTF
TGTGCCAGTAGTCCGGGAGAGTACTATGGCTACACCTTC
>TRBJ1-2|TRBD1|TRBV20-1|-
CSARDWAGTAQGGYTF
TGCAGTGCTAGAGATTGGGCCGGGACAGCTCAGGGAGGCTACACCTTC
>TRBJ1-6|-|TRBV5-1|-
CASSPEPGARNSPLHF
TGCGCCAGCAGCCCAGAACCGGGGGCCAGGAATTCACCCCTCCACTTT
>TRBJ2-2|-|TRBV7-6|-
CASSSTTGIPTEELFF
TGTGCCAGCAGCTCTACAACAGGGATTCCCACCGAGGAGCTGTTTTTT
>TRBJ2-5|-|TRBV6-1|few
CASSLTQGPETQYF
TGTGCCAGCAGCTTAACTCAGGGACCAGAGACCCAGTACTTC
>TRBJ1-2|-|TRBV18|-
CASSPRTSNYGYTF
TGTGCCAGCTCTCCCAGAACCTCTAACTATGGCTACACCTTC
>TRBJ1-2|-|TRBV15|-
CATSRRAGQWGYGYTF
TGTGCCACCAGCAGGAGGGCTGGACAGTGGGGTTATGGCTACACCTTC
>TRBJ2-1|TRBD1|TRBV18|few
CASSPEPTGSSYNEQFF
TGTGCCAGCTCACCCGAACCGACAGGGAGTTCCTACAATGAGCAGTTCTTC
>TRBJ2-2|-|TRBV6-2/TRBV6-3|many
CASSFAIGRENTGELFF
TGTGCCAGCAGTTTCGCTATAGGAAGGGAGAACACCGGGGAGCTGTTTTTT
>TRBJ2-1|TRBD2|TRBV5-1|-
CASSLGLAGDYNEQFF
TGCGCCAGCAGCCTGGGACTAGCGGGAGATTACAATGAGCAGTTCTTC
>TRBJ1-4|-|TRBV27|-
CASSLRWGGGEKLFF
TGTGCCAGCAGTCTCCGATGGGGAGGTGGTGAAAAACTGTTTTTT
>TRBJ2-7|-|TRBV7-9|few
CASSATGTRAYEQYF
TGTGCCAGCAGCGCAACCGGGACCCGAGCCTACGAGCAGTACTTC
>TRBJ2-1|-|TRBV7-3|few
CASSLAWGNEQFF
TGTGCCAGCAGCTTAGCGTGGGGCAATGAGCAGTTCTTC
>TRBJ1-1|-|TRBV28|-
CASSRNTEASF
TGTGCCAGCAGCCGGAACACTGAAGCTTCCTTT
>TRBJ2-7|-|TRBV4-1|-
CASSQGGRPTYEQYF
TGCGCCAGCAGCCAAGGGGGGAGGCCCACCTACGAGCAGTACTTC
>TRBJ2-5|-|TRBV5-4|few
CASSLGFTGTQYF
TGTGCCAGCAGCTTGGGATTCACTGGGACCCAGTACTTC
>TRBJ1-4|TRBD1|TRBV4-2|-
CASSPGQGMRDEKLFF
TGTGCCAGCAGCCCTGGACAGGGTATGCGAGATGAAAAACTGTTTTTT
>TRBJ2-1|TRBD2|TRBV9|-
CASSLHGGKVTSGRAYNEQFF
TGTGCCAGCAGCCTCCACGGGGGGAAGGTGACGAGCGGGAGAGCCTACAATGAGCAGTTCTTC